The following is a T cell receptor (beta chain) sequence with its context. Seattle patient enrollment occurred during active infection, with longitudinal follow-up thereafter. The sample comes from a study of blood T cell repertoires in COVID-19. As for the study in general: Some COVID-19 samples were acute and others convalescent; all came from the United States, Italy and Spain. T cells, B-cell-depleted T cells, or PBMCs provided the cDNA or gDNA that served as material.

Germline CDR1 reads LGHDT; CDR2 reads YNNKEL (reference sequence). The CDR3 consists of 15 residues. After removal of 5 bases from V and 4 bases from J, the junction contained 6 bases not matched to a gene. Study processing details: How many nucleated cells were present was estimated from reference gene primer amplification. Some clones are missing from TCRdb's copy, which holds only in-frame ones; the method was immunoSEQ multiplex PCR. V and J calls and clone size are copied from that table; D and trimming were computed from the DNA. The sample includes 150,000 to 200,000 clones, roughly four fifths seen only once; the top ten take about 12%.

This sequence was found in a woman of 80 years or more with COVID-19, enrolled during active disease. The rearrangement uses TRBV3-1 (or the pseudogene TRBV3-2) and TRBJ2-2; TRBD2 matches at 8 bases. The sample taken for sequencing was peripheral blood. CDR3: CASSFTGTSTGELFF. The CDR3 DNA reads TGTGCCAGCAGCTTTACCGGGACTAGCACCGGGGAGCTGTTTTTT.